This TCR beta chain is from a study of shared clonotypes between healthy human individuals. Terminally differentiated effector memory CD45RA+ cells were excluded from the naive CD8 cells, which were CD45RO-negative and positively selected for CCR7. Trimming cost V 1 base and J 8 bases; bases outside gene matches: 10. In germline, CDR1 is SEHNR, CDR2 FQNEAQ (reference sequence). The CDR3 covers 15 residues. Genomic DNA of every subset was divided equally among multiple immunoSEQ plates. Profiling relied on immunoSEQ multiplex PCR, and the TCRdb table lists in-frame clones only, not all of them. Here the sample spans hundreds of thousands of clones, roughly 95% being singletons. About this clone itself: The target antigen is unknown.

Study results and caveats: Some naive CD4 clonotypes, roughly 4.8%, turned up in common across several donors.

The chain couples TRBV7-9 to TRBJ1-2, with 7 positions matching TRBD1. The receptor comes from a woman in her 30s in good health. Sequenced input: naive CD8+ T cells sorted from blood. The CDR3 is CASSLGGSAGGGYTF. The CDR3 bases are TGTGCCAGCAGCTTAGGAGGCTCGGCAGGGGGAGGCTACACCTTC.